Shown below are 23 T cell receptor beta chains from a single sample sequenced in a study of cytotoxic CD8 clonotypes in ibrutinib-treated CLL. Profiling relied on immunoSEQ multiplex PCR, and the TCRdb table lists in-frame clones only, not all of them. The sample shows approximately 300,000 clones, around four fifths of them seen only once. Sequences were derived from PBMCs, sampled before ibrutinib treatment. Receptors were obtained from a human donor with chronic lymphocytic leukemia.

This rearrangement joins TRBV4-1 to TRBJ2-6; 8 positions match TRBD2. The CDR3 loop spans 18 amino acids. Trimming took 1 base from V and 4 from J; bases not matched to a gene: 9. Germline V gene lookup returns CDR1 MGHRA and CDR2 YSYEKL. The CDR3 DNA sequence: TGCGCCAGCAGCCAAGCCTCGGGGGGGGCGCCCGGGGCCAACGTCCTGACTTTC. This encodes CASSQASGGAPGANVLTF.

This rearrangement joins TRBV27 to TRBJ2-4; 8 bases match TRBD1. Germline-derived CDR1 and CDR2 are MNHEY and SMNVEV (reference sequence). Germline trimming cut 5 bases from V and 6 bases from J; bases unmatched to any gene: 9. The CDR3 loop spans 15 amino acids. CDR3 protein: CASSTNRGSINIQYF. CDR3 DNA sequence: TGTGCCAGCAGTACCAACAGGGGGTCTATAAACATTCAGTACTTC.

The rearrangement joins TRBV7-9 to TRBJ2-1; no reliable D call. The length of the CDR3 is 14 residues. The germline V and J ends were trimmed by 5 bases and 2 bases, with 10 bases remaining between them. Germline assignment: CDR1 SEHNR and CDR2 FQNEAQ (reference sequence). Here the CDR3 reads CASSLTVTYNEQFF. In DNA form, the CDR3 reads TGTGCCAGCAGCCTCACCGTGACCTACAATGAGCAGTTCTTC.

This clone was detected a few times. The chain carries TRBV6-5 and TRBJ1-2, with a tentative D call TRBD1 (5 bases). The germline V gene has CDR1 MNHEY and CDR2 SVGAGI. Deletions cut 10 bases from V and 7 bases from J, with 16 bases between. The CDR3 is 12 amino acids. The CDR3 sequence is CATVRGRGGYTF. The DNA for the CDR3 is TGTGCCACGGTTAGGGGAAGGGGTGGCTACACCTTC.

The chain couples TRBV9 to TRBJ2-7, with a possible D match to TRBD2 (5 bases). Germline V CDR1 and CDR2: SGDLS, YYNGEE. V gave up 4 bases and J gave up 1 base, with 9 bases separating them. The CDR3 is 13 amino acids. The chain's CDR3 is CASSRGQSYEQYF. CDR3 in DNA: TGTGCCAGCAGCCGCGGGCAATCCTACGAGCAGTACTTC.

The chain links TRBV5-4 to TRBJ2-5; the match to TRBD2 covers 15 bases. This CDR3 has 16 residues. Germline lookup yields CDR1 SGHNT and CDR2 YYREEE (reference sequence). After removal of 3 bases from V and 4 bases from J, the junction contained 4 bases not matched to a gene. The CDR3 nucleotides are TGTGCCAGCAGCTGGACTAGCGGGAGGGGAGTAGAGACCCAGTACTTC. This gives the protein CASSWTSGRGVETQYF.

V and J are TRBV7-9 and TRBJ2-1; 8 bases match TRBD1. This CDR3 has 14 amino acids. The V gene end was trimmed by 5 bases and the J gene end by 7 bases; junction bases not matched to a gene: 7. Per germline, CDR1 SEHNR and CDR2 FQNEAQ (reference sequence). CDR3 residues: CASSTGTGPNEQFF. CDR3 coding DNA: TGTGCCAGCAGCACCGGGACAGGACCAAATGAGCAGTTCTTC.

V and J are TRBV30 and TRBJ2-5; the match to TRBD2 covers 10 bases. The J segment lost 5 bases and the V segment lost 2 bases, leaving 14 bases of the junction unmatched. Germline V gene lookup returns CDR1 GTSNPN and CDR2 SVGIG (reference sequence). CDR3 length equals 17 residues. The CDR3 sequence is CAWSPGWSGRARETQYF. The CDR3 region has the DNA TGTGCCTGGAGTCCAGGATGGAGCGGGAGGGCACGGGAGACCCAGTACTTC.

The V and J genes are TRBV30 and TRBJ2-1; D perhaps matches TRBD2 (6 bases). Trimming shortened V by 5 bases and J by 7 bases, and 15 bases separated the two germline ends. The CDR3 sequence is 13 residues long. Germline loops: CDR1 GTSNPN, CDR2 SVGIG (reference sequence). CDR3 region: CAWSPKEGNEQFF. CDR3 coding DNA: TGTGCCTGGTCCCCTAAGGAGGGGAATGAGCAGTTCTTC.

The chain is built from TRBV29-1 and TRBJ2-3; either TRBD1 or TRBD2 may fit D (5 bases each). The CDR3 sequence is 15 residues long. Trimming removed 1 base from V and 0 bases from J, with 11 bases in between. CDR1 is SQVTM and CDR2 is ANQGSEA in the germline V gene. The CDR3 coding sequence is TGCAGCGTTGAAGGGGACGTCTCCAGCACAGATACGCAGTATTTT. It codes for CSVEGDVSSTDTQYF.

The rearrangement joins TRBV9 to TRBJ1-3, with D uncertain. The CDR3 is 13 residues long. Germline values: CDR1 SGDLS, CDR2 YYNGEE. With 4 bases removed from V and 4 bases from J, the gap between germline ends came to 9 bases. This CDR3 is CASSPLQGNTIYF. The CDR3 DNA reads TGTGCCAGCAGCCCGCTACAGGGAAACACCATATATTTT.

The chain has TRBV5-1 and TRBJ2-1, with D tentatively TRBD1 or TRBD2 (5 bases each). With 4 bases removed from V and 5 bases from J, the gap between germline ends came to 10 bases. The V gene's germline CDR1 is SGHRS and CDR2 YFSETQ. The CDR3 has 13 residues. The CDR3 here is CASSTGADNEQFF. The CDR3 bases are TGCGCCAGCAGCACCGGGGCTGACAATGAGCAGTTCTTC.

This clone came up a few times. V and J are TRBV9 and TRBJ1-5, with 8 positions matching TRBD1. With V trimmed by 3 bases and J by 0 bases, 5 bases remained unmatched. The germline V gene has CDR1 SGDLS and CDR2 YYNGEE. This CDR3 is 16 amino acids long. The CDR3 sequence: CASSEGTGDSNQPQHF. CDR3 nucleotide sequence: TGTGCCAGCAGCGAGGGGACAGGCGATAGCAATCAGCCCCAGCATTTT.

The CDR3 DNA follows: TGTGCCAGTAGTATAGCTAGACTAGCGGGACGCGAGACCCAGTACTTC. It codes for CASSIARLAGRETQYF. The chain recombines TRBV19 with TRBJ2-5; 11 nucleotides align to TRBD2. V shed 1 base and J 5 bases; nucleotides not matched to a gene: 6. CDR1 LNHDA and CDR2 SQIVND come from the germline V gene (reference sequence). The CDR3 contains 16 residues.

CDR3: CASSLVSGYNQPQHF. CDR3 coding DNA: TGTGCCAGCAGCTTAGTATCGGGTTACAATCAGCCCCAGCATTTT. The rearrangement uses TRBV7-2 and TRBJ1-5; no definite D call. The germline V gene has CDR1 SGHTA and CDR2 FQGNSA. The CDR3 consists of 15 residues. With 1 base removed from V and 3 bases from J, the gap between germline ends came to 10 bases.

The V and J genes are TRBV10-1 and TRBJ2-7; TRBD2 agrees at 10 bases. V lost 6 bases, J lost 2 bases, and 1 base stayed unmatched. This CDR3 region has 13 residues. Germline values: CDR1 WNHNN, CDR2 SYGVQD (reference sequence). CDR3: CASRTSGPYEQYF. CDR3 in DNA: TGCGCCAGCAGGACTAGCGGGCCCTACGAGCAGTACTTC.

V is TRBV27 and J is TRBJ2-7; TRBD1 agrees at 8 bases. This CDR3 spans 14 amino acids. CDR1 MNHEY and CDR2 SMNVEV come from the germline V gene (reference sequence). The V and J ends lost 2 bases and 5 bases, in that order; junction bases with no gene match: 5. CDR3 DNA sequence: TGTGCCAGCAGTTTACTGGCAGGGGGCAACGAGCAGTACTTC. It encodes CASSLLAGGNEQYF.

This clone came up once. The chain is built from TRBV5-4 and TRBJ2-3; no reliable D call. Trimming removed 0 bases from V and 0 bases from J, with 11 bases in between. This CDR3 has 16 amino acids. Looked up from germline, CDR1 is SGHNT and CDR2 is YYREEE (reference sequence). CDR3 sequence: CASSLGGLQSTDTQYF. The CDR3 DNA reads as TGTGCCAGCAGCTTGGGAGGTTTGCAGAGCACAGATACGCAGTATTTT.

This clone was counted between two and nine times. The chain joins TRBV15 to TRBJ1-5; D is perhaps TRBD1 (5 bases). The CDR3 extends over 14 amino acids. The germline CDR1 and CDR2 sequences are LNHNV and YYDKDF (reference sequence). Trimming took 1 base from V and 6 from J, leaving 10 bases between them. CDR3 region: CATSRGGSGQPQHF. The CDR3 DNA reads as TGTGCCACCAGCAGAGGGGGGAGCGGTCAGCCCCAGCATTTT.

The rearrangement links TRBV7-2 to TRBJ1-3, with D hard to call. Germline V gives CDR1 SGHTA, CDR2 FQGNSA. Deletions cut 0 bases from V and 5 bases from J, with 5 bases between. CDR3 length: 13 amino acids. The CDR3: CASSLASRNTIYF. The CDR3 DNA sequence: TGTGCCAGCAGCTTAGCTAGCAGAAACACCATATATTTT. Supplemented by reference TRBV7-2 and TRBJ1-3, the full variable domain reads GAGVSQSPSNKVTEKGKDVELRCDPISGHTALYWYRQSLGQGLEFLIYFQGNSAPDKSGLPSDRFSAERTGGSVSTLTIQRTQQEDSAVYLCASSLASRNTIYFGEGSWLTVV.

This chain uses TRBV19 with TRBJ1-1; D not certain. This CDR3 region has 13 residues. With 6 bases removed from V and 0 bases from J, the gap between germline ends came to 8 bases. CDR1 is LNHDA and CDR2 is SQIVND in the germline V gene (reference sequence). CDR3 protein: CASRGTLNTEAFF. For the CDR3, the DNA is TGTGCCAGTAGAGGCACTTTGAACACTGAAGCTTTCTTT.

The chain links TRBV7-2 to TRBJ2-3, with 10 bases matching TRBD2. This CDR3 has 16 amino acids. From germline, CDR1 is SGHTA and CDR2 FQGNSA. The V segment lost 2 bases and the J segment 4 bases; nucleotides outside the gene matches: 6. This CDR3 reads CASSLLASGSSDTQYF. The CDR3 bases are TGTGCCAGCAGCTTACTGGCTAGCGGGAGTTCAGATACGCAGTATTTT.

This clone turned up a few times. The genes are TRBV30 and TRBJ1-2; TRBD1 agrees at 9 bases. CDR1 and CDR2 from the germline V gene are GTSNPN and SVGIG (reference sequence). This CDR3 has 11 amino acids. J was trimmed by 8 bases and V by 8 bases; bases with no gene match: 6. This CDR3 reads CAGTGRVGYTF. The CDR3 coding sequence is TGTGCCGGGACAGGGAGGGTGGGCTACACCTTC.